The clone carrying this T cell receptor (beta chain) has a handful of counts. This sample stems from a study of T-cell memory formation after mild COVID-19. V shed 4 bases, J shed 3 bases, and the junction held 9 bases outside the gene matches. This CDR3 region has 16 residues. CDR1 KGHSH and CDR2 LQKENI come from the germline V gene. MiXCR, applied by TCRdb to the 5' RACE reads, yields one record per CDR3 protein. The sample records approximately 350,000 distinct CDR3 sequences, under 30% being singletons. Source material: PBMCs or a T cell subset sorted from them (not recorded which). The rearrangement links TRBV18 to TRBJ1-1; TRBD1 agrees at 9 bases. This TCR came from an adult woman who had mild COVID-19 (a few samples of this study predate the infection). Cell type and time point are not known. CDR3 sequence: CASSQNRGLVDTEAFF. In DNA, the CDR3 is TGTGCCAGCTCACAGAACAGGGGGCTGGTCGACACTGAAGCTTTCTTT. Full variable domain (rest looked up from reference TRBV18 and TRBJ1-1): NAGVMQNPRHLVRRRGQEARLRCSPMKGHSHVYWYRQLPEEGLKFMVYLQKENIIDESGMPKERFSAEFPKEGPSILRIQQVVRGDSAAYFCASSQNRGLVDTEAFFGQGTRLTVV.